The 14 T cell receptor beta chains presented below share a single source sample, sequenced in a study of tumor-infiltrating lymphocytes in primary liver carcinoma. Total RNA amounting to around 530 ng was the source from which TCR beta cDNA was made with a constant-region primer. Three nested multiplex PCR rounds, a slightly modified ARM-PCR, produced the libraries for TCR beta. Each of the first two PCR rounds ran approximately 10 cycles with TRBV1-TRBV30 forward and C-beta reverse primers. TCRdb fed the multiplex PCR reads into MiXCR, producing one record per CDR3 protein. The table includes around 330,000 distinct CDR3 sequences, about 50% detected once. Blood RNA originated from unsorted whole blood, with germline DNA additionally extracted. Sequences were obtained from peripheral blood. The receptors shown here come from a woman aged 25 to 39 with primary liver carcinoma and hepatitis B virus infection.

The chain uses TRBV4-2 and TRBJ2-5, with 13 bases lining up with TRBD2. Germline-derived CDR1 and CDR2 are LGHNA and YNFKEQ. The CDR3 has 18 residues. J lost 3 bases, V lost 1 base, and 8 bases had no gene match. This CDR3 is CASSQVGRLAGGEETQYF. Written as DNA, the CDR3 is TGTGCCAGCAGCCAAGTGGGGAGACTAGCGGGGGGAGAAGAGACCCAGTACTTC.

With regard to this clonotype: This may be a read error: a much more frequent sequence differs by one nucleotide. This chain links TRBV6-6 with TRBJ1-2; 7 bases match TRBD1. There are 13 residues in the CDR3. The germline CDR1 and CDR2 sequences are MNHNY and SVGAGI (reference sequence). The chain's CDR3 is CASSDRARDGCTF. CDR3 nucleotide sequence: TGTGCCAGCAGTGACAGGGCCCGGGATGGCTGCACCTTC.

A few counts support this clonotype. V gene TRBV4-2 combines with J gene TRBJ2-3, with a weak D call TRBD2 (6 bases). Germline V gene sequence: CDR1 LGHNA, CDR2 YNFKEQ. This CDR3 has 19 amino acids. V dropped 0 bases and J dropped 0 bases, with 19 bases sitting between them. In DNA, the CDR3 is TGTGCCAGCAGCCAAGATAGTCAGAGGAGGGCTTCTAGCACAGATACGCAGTATTTT. Amino acid sequence: CASSQDSQRRASSTDTQYF.

This clonotype was detected ten times or more. This chain uses TRBV11-1 with TRBJ2-6; tentative D call: TRBD2 (6 bases). This CDR3 has 16 amino acids. The germline CDR1 and CDR2 sequences are SGHAT and FQDESV (reference sequence). Trimming pared 5 bases from V and 0 bases from J, leaving 11 bases between. CDR3 amino acids: CASSRTGDSGANVLTF. The DNA of the CDR3 is TGTGCCAGCAGCCGAACGGGGGACTCTGGGGCCAACGTCCTGACTTTC.

The DNA for the CDR3 is TGTGCCAACAGTTGGCTCGAGGGACTAGCGGCCCGAAATGAGCAGTTCTTC. Translation: CANSWLEGLAARNEQFF. This sequence joins TRBV13 and TRBJ2-1; TRBD2 agrees at 11 bases. This CDR3 comprises 17 residues. With 10 bases clipped from V and 7 bases from J, the junction kept 18 bases outside the gene matches. Germline V lookup: CDR1 PRHDT, CDR2 FYEKMQ (reference sequence).

As to this clonotype: A read error may produce the germline difference seen at one junction end. The chain joins TRBV11-2 to TRBJ2-3, with TRBD1 identical over 8 bases. CDR1 is SGHAT and CDR2 is FQNNGV in the germline V gene. The CDR3 consists of 13 residues. CDR3 nucleotide sequence: TGTGCCATCAGGAATCCAGGGGGCGATACTCAGTATTTT. Translating gives CAIRNPGGDTQYF.

Concerning this clonotype itself: The junction departs from germline at one end; a sequencing error may be responsible. The gene calls are TRBV11-2 and TRBJ2-1, with 7 bases fitting TRBD2. Germline V lookup: CDR1 SGHAT, CDR2 FQNNGV. This CDR3 has 13 residues. The CDR3 DNA reads TGTGCCAGCAGCTTGGGAGGGTTCTACAATGAGCAGTTC. Its translation: CASSLGGFYNEQF.

Comments on this clonotype: At one end the junction does not follow the germline gene, possibly because of a read error. The V gene is TRBV7-2, the J gene TRBJ2-7, with a weak D call TRBD2 (6 bases). Germline assignment: CDR1 SGHTA and CDR2 FQGNSA. The CDR3 consists of 14 residues. The CDR3 DNA is TGTGTCAGCAGCCTTGGCGGGATTTCCTACGAGCAGTACTTC. Its protein product is CVSSLGGISYEQYF.

This chain joins TRBV6-5 and TRBJ2-3; perhaps D is TRBD1 or TRBD2 (6 bases each). The germline V gene encodes CDR1 MNHEY and CDR2 SVGAGI. Trimming took 6 bases from V and 3 from J, leaving 19 bases between them. The CDR3 covers 16 residues. CDR3 amino acids: CASRSWVGGTTDTQYF. The CDR3, as DNA: TGTGCCAGCAGATCTTGGGTCGGAGGGACAACAGATACGCAGTATTTT.

The chain combines TRBV5-4 with TRBJ2-2, with 8 bases matching TRBD1. From germline, CDR1 is SGHNT and CDR2 YYREEE (reference sequence). The CDR3 length is 15 residues. V trimming: 4 bases; J trimming: 8 bases; junction bases outside the gene matches: 10. CDR3 sequence: CASSSKDRAMGELFF. CDR3 nucleotide sequence: TGTGCCAGCAGCAGCAAGGACAGGGCAATGGGGGAGCTGTTTTTT. Full variable domain (rest looked up from reference TRBV5-4 and TRBJ2-2): ETGVTQSPTHLIKTRGQQVTLRCSSQSGHNTVSWYQQALGQGPQFIFQYYREEENGRGNFPPRFSGLQFPNYSSELNVNALELDDSALYLCASSSKDRAMGELFFGEGSRLTVL.

This clonotype was seen a handful of times. The rearrangement uses TRBV28 and TRBJ1-1; weak D call: TRBD1 (5 bases). The CDR3 runs to 14 residues. Germline CDR1 is MDHEN and CDR2 is SYDVKM. The V and J ends lost 5 bases and 1 base respectively, with 11 bases between them. In DNA form, the CDR3 reads TGTGCCAGCAGTCCGGGACGCCCGAACACTGAAGCTTTCTTT. Its protein product is CASSPGRPNTEAFF. The variable domain in full, completed from reference TRBV28 and TRBJ1-1, reads DVKVTQSSRYLVKRTGEKVFLECVQDMDHENMFWYRQDPGLGLRLIYFSYDVKMKEKGDIPEGYSVSREKKERFSLILESASTNQTSMYLCASSPGRPNTEAFFGQGTRLTVV.

In its sample, this clonotype was seen once. This may be a read error: a much more frequent sequence differs by one nucleotide. The V and J genes are TRBV4-1 and TRBJ1-6; tentatively, D is TRBD1 (5 bases). Germline V gene data show CDR1 as MGHRA and CDR2 as YSYEKL. This CDR3 comprises 14 residues. The DNA of the CDR3 is TGCGCCGGCAGGTCGGACATGCACAATTCACCCCTCCACTTT. This encodes CAGRSDMHNSPLHF.

V and J are TRBV29-1 and TRBJ2-1; D not resolved. Germline CDR1 and CDR2: SQVTM and ANQGSEA. V was cut by 4 bases and J by 10 bases, with 17 bases left in between. The CDR3 consists of 13 residues. DNA of the CDR3: TGCAGCGTTGCCGTTCTAGTGGGAAGCGAGCAGTTCTTC. Its protein product is CSVAVLVGSEQFF.

The CDR3 loop reads CASSDSNYSNQPQHF. The CDR3 DNA reads TGTGCCAGCAGTGACAGTAATTATAGCAATCAGCCCCAGCATTTT. The chain uses TRBV6-1 and TRBJ1-5; no clear D gene. Trimming took off 3 bases at V and 0 bases at J, with 9 bases between the two ends. The V gene's germline CDR1 is MNHNS and CDR2 SASEGT. The CDR3 runs 15 residues.